This is a list of T cell receptor beta chains from one sample in a study of radiation and T cells in renal cell carcinoma. Sequencing was performed with immunoSEQ multiplex PCR; in TCRdb, only in-frame clones are kept and a portion is missing. The table has approximately 21,000 clones, more than 50% seen once. Sequencing was performed on tumor tissue, taken from a patient whose treatment was nephrectomy without radiotherapy. Receptor source: a human donor with renal cell carcinoma. Each CDR3 is given with its conserved first and last residue. The D gene is left open where the match is weak. Clone size is given for some rows only: seen once, a few or many times, or a class if the clone is expanded.

d_call: TRBD1; v_call: TRBV27; clone_size: few; j_call: TRBJ1-2; cdr3_nt: TGTGCCACGAGGGGGCTTGTTGGCTACACCTTC; cdr3_aa: CATRGLVGYTF
d_call: -; v_call: TRBV6-1; clone_size: -; j_call: TRBJ2-2; cdr3_nt: TGTGCCAGCAGTGACAGGGTACAGTCGAACACCGGGGAGCTGTTTTTT; cdr3_aa: CASSDRVQSNTGELFF
d_call: TRBD2; v_call: TRBV5-5; clone_size: -; j_call: TRBJ2-7; cdr3_nt: TGTGCCAGCAGCCTTAGCGGGCCCTCGGGCGAGCAGTACTTC; cdr3_aa: CASSLSGPSGEQYF
d_call: -; v_call: TRBV30; clone_size: -; j_call: TRBJ1-5; cdr3_nt: TGTGCCTGGAGGGGGGAAGCCCAGCATTTT; cdr3_aa: CAWRGEAQHF
d_call: TRBD1; v_call: TRBV5-4; clone_size: -; j_call: TRBJ2-2; cdr3_nt: TGTGCCAGCAAAAGACAGGGAGAGGACACCGGGGAGCTGTTTTTT; cdr3_aa: CASKRQGEDTGELFF
d_call: -; v_call: TRBV30; clone_size: -; j_call: TRBJ1-5; cdr3_nt: TGTGCCTGGAGTGTAGGACGTACTCAGCCCCAGCATTTT; cdr3_aa: CAWSVGRTQPQHF
d_call: -; v_call: TRBV20-1; clone_size: -; j_call: TRBJ2-3; cdr3_nt: TGCAGTGCTGCCCTGTCCGATACGCAGTATTTT; cdr3_aa: CSAALSDTQYF
d_call: TRBD1; v_call: TRBV30; clone_size: -; j_call: TRBJ2-5; cdr3_nt: TGTGCCTGGAGTGTCGGACAGGGGTACGAGACCCAGTACTTC; cdr3_aa: CAWSVGQGYETQYF
d_call: TRBD2; v_call: TRBV12-5; clone_size: -; j_call: TRBJ2-5; cdr3_nt: TGTGCTAGTGGTACTCAATCGGGGAGGGTGGAGACCCAGTACTTC; cdr3_aa: CASGTQSGRVETQYF
d_call: TRBD2; v_call: TRBV19; clone_size: -; j_call: TRBJ2-3; cdr3_nt: TGTGCCAGTAGTATGACTAGCGGGGGGGCGACAGATACGCAGTATTTT; cdr3_aa: CASSMTSGGATDTQYF